This T cell receptor beta chain was captured by sequencing in a study of blood T cell repertoires in COVID-19. Clones were sequenced by immunoSEQ multiplex PCR, and TCRdb holds only the in-frame ones, with some missing. Among 380,000 or so clones listed, around 87% were seen once. The origin of this receptor is a man aged 30-40 years who had recovered from COVID-19. Source material: PBMCs or T cells enriched from blood (not recorded which).

In DNA form, the CDR3 reads TGTGCCAGCAGTTTCCGACTAGCGGGGGGGCTTGACACAGATACGCAGTATTTT. Its translation: CASSFRLAGGLDTDTQYF. The chain recombines TRBV11-2 with TRBJ2-3, with 14 bases that match TRBD2. The germline CDR1 and CDR2 sequences are SGHAT and FQNNGV. V lost 6 bases, J lost 2 bases, and 10 bases stayed unmatched. The length of the CDR3 is 18 residues. The full variable domain, in which reference TRBV11-2 and TRBJ2-3 provide the parts outside the CDR3, is EAGVAQSPRYKIIEKRQSVAFWCNPISGHATLYWYQQILGQGPKLLIQFQNNGVVDDSQLPKDRFSAERLKGVDSTLKIQPAKLEDSAVYLCASSFRLAGGLDTDTQYFGPGTRLTVL.